This is a list of T cell receptor beta chains from one sample in a study of T-cell reconstitution after alpha-beta-depleted transplantation in children. TCRdb ran MiXCR on the PCR reads and lists one entry per CDR3 protein. The table includes approximately 300,000 distinct CDR3 sequences, around 10% detected once. The specimen was PBMCs, collected before TCRalphabeta/CD19-depleted stem cell transplant. The receptors derive from a boy in the first two years of life with acute myeloid leukemia, due to receive a stem cell transplant. Both conserved end residues are trimmed from each CDR3. Not every row has a clone size; where given, it reads once, few, many or a size class.

clone_size,v_call,j_call,cdr3_aa
many,TRBV29-1,TRBJ1-1,SVVSLTENTEAF
.,TRBV28,TRBJ2-7,ASSFRHLAGGVDEQY
many,TRBV6-1,TRBJ2-7,ASSMGTGGYEQY
few,TRBV28,TRBJ1-6,ASSPPLASGLRNSPLH
many,TRBV28,TRBJ2-7,ASTLAQRSYEQY
.,TRBV7-2,TRBJ2-2,ASSFRVAGPNTGELF
many,TRBV7-8,TRBJ2-5,ASSSDRVRAALQETQY
many,TRBV7-8,TRBJ2-7,ASSLYSYDQY
few,TRBV6-1,TRBJ2-2,ASSPLTGGPPNTGELF
.,TRBV5-1,TRBJ2-3,ASSRGGKPGTDTQY
many,TRBV3-1,TRBJ2-7,ASSRGTPREGLSYEQY
many,TRBV7-2,TRBJ2-5,ASSLARDKETQY
many,TRBV28,TRBJ2-7,ASRGQGSSYEQY
many,TRBV30,TRBJ2-5,AWSLSAGTGGLETQY
many,TRBV20-1,TRBJ2-7,SARDGRDWGAYEQY
few,TRBV7-3,TRBJ2-3,ASSLSLGYTDTQY
few,TRBV15,TRBJ2-3,ATSREGRNTDTQY
many,TRBV5-1,TRBJ1-1,ASSWTGEVYTEAF
few,TRBV7-6,TRBJ2-7,ASSLGEVEQY
few,TRBV12-3/TRBV12-4,TRBJ2-5,ASSPAPGQGED
many,TRBV20-1,TRBJ1-5,SASREWDQPQH
many,TRBV29-1,TRBJ2-2,SVGVTANTGELF
many,TRBV4-3,TRBJ2-7,ASSQEWSGYEQY
few,TRBV20-1,TRBJ1-2,SARDRGRRGYT
.,TRBV11-1,TRBJ2-3,ASSFPSGRATDTQY
many,TRBV28,TRBJ2-4,ASSVAKNIQY
few,TRBV6-5,TRBJ1-2,ASSYTGTGGRGYT
few,TRBV20-1,TRBJ1-4,SARDSFNEKLF
many,TRBV20-1,TRBJ1-3,SATGGNTIY
many,TRBV5-6,TRBJ2-1,ASSWAGTGNEQF
many,TRBV10-3,TRBJ2-1,AISEPWTSGRADEQF
many,TRBV12-3/TRBV12-4,TRBJ2-7,ASTSDRTYEQY
many,TRBV28,TRBJ1-2,ASRWAGENYGYT
many,TRBV28,TRBJ2-7,ASSLELTGGLVEQY
few,TRBV6-5,TRBJ1-1,ASSYSGGRRTNTEAF
.,TRBV20-1,TRBJ2-2,SARDLADRGTGELF
many,TRBV14,TRBJ1-1,ASSPHPGPFFAEAF
many,TRBV12-3/TRBV12-4,TRBJ2-3,ASSPRLVHVTDTQY
many,TRBV10-3,TRBJ2-1,AVSSGPYNEQF
many,TRBV28,TRBJ1-5,ASSLYAGEGQPQH
many,TRBV5-1,TRBJ2-3,ASSAGDTQY
many,TRBV20-1,TRBJ1-2,SAKDSALTNGYT
.,TRBV12-3/TRBV12-4,TRBJ1-6,ASSFRAGNSPLH
many,TRBV24-1,TRBJ2-2,ATSEGGGTGELF
many,TRBV10-3,TRBJ2-7,ATCFGTACYEQY
many,TRBV20-1,TRBJ1-3,SARPTGGNTIY
many,TRBV20-1,TRBJ1-1,TANTEAF
.,TRBV4-2,TRBJ2-2,ASSQDPSHTGELF
many,TRBV2,TRBJ2-7,ASSGMGLAGIYEQY
many,TRBV11-2,TRBJ1-1,ASSLPQGSTEAF
many,TRBV29-1,TRBJ1-5,SVRTGDNPQH
many,TRBV6-2/TRBV6-3,TRBJ2-2,ASSYGVRPNTGELF
many,TRBV4-3,TRBJ2-7,ASSQEPEDGPYEQY
many,TRBV29-1,TRBJ2-4,SVGQGLAKNIQY
.,TRBV20-1,TRBJ1-6,SARDYHRENSPLH
many,TRBV27,TRBJ2-5,ASSPQDIQETQY
many,TRBV29-1,TRBJ2-7,SVGGGATYEQY
few,TRBV3-1,TRBJ2-1,ASSPGMGGGPPEQF
many,TRBV5-5,TRBJ2-3,ASSPGGPGTDTQY
many,TRBV12-3/TRBV12-4,TRBJ2-1,ASRKRGAVLNEQF